Below are 17 T cell receptor beta chains sequenced from a single sample in a study of CD8 T cells in ankylosing spondylitis. A single record per CDR3 protein comes from TCRdb applying MiXCR to the 5' RACE reads. The repertoire holds around 29,000 distinct CDR3 sequences, with about 5.6% as singletons. The sequencing sample was made of blood, either unsorted or a sorted T cell fraction (not recorded which). These receptor sequences come from a female donor with ankylosing spondylitis or in good health (not recorded which).

This clonotype qualifies as medium-sized. The chain uses TRBV9 and TRBJ1-1; no clear D. V was clipped by 2 bases and J by 0 bases, with 11 bases between them. There are 15 residues in the CDR3. The V gene's germline CDR1 is SGDLS and CDR2 YYNGEE. The CDR3 sequence is CASSVESKMNTEAFF. The DNA of the CDR3 is TGTGCCAGCAGCGTGGAATCGAAGATGAACACTGAAGCTTTCTTT. The full variable domain, in which reference TRBV9 and TRBJ1-1 provide the parts outside the CDR3, is DSGVTQTPKHLITATGQRVTLRCSPRSGDLSVYWYQQSLDQGLQFLIQYYNGEERAKGNILERFSAQQFPDLHSELNLSSLELGDSALYFCASSVESKMNTEAFFGQGTRLTVV.

This chain joins TRBV9 and TRBJ2-2; 9 bases align to TRBD2. Trimming took 0 bases from V and 7 from J; bases not matched to a gene: 7. Germline loops: CDR1 SGDLS, CDR2 YYNGEE. There are 16 residues in the CDR3. The CDR3 DNA is TGTGCCAGCAGCGTAGGCCTAGCGGGAACGGGCGGGGAGCTGTTTTTT. Protein: CASSVGLAGTGGELFF.

This clonotype was counted a few times. This chain connects TRBV9 to TRBJ2-1; D is possibly TRBD1 or TRBD2 (5 bases each). V shed 4 bases and J shed 8 bases, with 13 bases lying between them. The CDR3 covers 13 residues. Germline V gives CDR1 SGDLS, CDR2 YYNGEE. This CDR3 is CASSLARGHEQFF. The CDR3 DNA follows: TGTGCCAGCAGCCTAGCTAGGGGACATGAGCAGTTCTTC.

This clonotype is judged medium-sized. V gene TRBV9 combines with J gene TRBJ2-7; D gene unclear. The germline CDR1 and CDR2 sequences are SGDLS and YYNGEE. The CDR3 spans 14 residues. Trimming removed 0 bases at V and 2 bases at J, with 9 bases between. The CDR3 spells CASSVDGRTYEQYF. In DNA, the CDR3 is TGTGCCAGCAGCGTAGATGGCAGGACCTACGAGCAGTACTTC.

This clonotype was seen only a few times. CDR3 bases: TGTGCCAGCAGCGTAGGCAGGGACGCAAACACCATATATTTT. Encoded protein: CASSVGRDANTIYF. This chain links TRBV9 with TRBJ1-3; tentative D call: TRBD1 (5 bases). The CDR3 runs to 14 residues. Germline lookup yields CDR1 SGDLS and CDR2 YYNGEE. V shed 0 bases and J shed 6 bases, with 10 bases lying between them. Filled out from reference TRBV9 and TRBJ1-3, the complete variable domain reads DSGVTQTPKHLITATGQRVTLRCSPRSGDLSVYWYQQSLDQGLQFLIQYYNGEERAKGNILERFSAQQFPDLHSELNLSSLELGDSALYFCASSVGRDANTIYFGEGSWLTVV.

This clonotype has just a few counts. The CDR3: CASSVGIARETQYF. The CDR3 DNA reads as TGTGCCAGCAGCGTAGGAATAGCGAGGGAGACCCAGTACTTC. V is TRBV9 and J is TRBJ2-5; D is perhaps TRBD2 (5 bases). Looked up from germline, CDR1 is SGDLS and CDR2 is YYNGEE. V lost 0 bases and J 5 bases, leaving 11 bases between the germline ends. This CDR3 comprises 14 residues.

This clonotype is medium-sized within its sample. The gene calls are TRBV9 and TRBJ2-1; 11 bases line up with TRBD2. The CDR3 sequence is 16 residues long. After removal of 2 bases from V and 3 bases from J, the junction contained 4 bases not matched to a gene. Germline V gene data show CDR1 as SGDLS and CDR2 as YYNGEE. This CDR3 reads CASSVSLAGGYNEQFF. The DNA of the CDR3 is TGTGCCAGCAGCGTTAGCCTAGCGGGGGGCTACAATGAGCAGTTCTTC.

Many counts were recorded for this clonotype. The chain combines TRBV9 with TRBJ2-5; tentatively, D is TRBD1 (6 bases). V was shortened by 3 bases and J by 5 bases, with 17 bases between the two germline ends. The CDR3 has 15 residues. Germline lookup yields CDR1 SGDLS and CDR2 YYNGEE. CDR3 residues: CASSADYRVGETQYF. The DNA of the CDR3 is TGTGCCAGCAGCGCAGATTACAGGGTCGGGGAGACCCAGTACTTC.

This clonotype showed up many times. The chain links TRBV9 to TRBJ2-5; TRBD2 is a possible D gene (6 bases). The CDR3 sequence is 18 residues long. From germline, CDR1 is SGDLS and CDR2 YYNGEE. V lost 0 bases, J lost 1 base, and 19 bases lay in between. CDR3 nucleotides: TGTGCCAGCAGCGTAGGGGTGGGCGGGGTAGGACTCCAAGAGACCCAGTACTTC. Translating it yields CASSVGVGGVGLQETQYF.

This clonotype was seen ten or more times. The V gene is TRBV9, the J gene TRBJ2-3; D is unresolved. V was shortened by 0 bases and J by 4 bases, with 9 bases between the two germline ends. CDR3 length: 14 amino acids. Germline lookup yields CDR1 SGDLS and CDR2 YYNGEE. CDR3 protein: CASSVGTPPDTQYF. DNA of the CDR3: TGTGCCAGCAGCGTAGGTACACCCCCAGATACGCAGTATTTT.

This clonotype was seen only a few times. The rearrangement links TRBV9 to TRBJ2-4, with 15 nucleotides matching TRBD2. Germline lookup yields CDR1 SGDLS and CDR2 YYNGEE. The trim removed 4 bases at V and 3 bases at J, leaving 11 bases unmatched. The CDR3 is made up of 19 amino acids. This CDR3 reads CASSTATGTSGRHKNIQYF. The CDR3 region has the DNA TGTGCCAGCAGCACCGCCACCGGGACTAGCGGGAGGCACAAAAACATTCAGTACTTC. The full variable domain, completed using reference TRBV9 and TRBJ2-4, is DSGVTQTPKHLITATGQRVTLRCSPRSGDLSVYWYQQSLDQGLQFLIQYYNGEERAKGNILERFSAQQFPDLHSELNLSSLELGDSALYFCASSTATGTSGRHKNIQYFGAGTRLSVL.

This clonotype was seen many times. This chain joins TRBV9 and TRBJ1-1, with D hard to call. There are 14 residues in the CDR3. The germline V gene has CDR1 SGDLS and CDR2 YYNGEE. Trimming removed 6 bases at V and 3 bases at J, with 15 bases between. For the CDR3, the DNA is TGTGCCAGCACCGCGGGCCAGGTGGACACTGAAGCTTTCTTT. Translation gives CASTAGQVDTEAFF.

The sample holds many counts of this clonotype. The chain is built from TRBV9 and TRBJ2-7; possible D gene TRBD2, 5 bases. This CDR3 has 14 residues. Per germline, CDR1 SGDLS and CDR2 YYNGEE. The V end was cut by 0 bases, the J end by 0 bases, with 7 bases between. CDR3 sequence (DNA): TGTGCCAGCAGCGTAGTAGCGAACTCCTACGAGCAGTACTTC. Translating gives CASSVVANSYEQYF.

This clonotype was seen many times. V usage is TRBV9 and J usage is TRBJ2-5; TRBD2 matches at 9 bases. CDR1 is SGDLS and CDR2 is YYNGEE in the germline V gene. The CDR3 is made up of 14 amino acids. The V segment lost 5 bases and the J segment 4 bases; nucleotides outside the gene matches: 6. The CDR3 nucleotides are TGTGCCAGCAGTTCGGGCGGGGGGGCAGAGACCCAGTACTTC. Its protein product is CASSSGGGAETQYF.

The rearrangement uses TRBV9 and TRBJ1-3; D call uncertain. The CDR3 is 14 amino acids. In germline, CDR1 is SGDLS, CDR2 YYNGEE. With 1 base removed from V and 1 base from J, the gap between germline ends came to 6 bases. CDR3 DNA: TGTGCCAGCAGCGTAAGGAGGTCTGGAAACACCATATATTTT. Its protein product is CASSVRRSGNTIYF.

This clonotype came up many times. V and J are TRBV9 and TRBJ1-4; D is undetermined. Per the germline V gene, CDR1 is SGDLS and CDR2 is YYNGEE. Trimming pared 0 bases from V and 10 bases from J, leaving 10 bases between. This CDR3 contains 13 residues. The CDR3 spells CASSVADGGKLFF. In nucleotides, the CDR3 is TGTGCCAGCAGCGTAGCCGACGGAGGAAAACTGTTTTTT. The full variable domain, rest sourced from reference TRBV9 and TRBJ1-4, is DSGVTQTPKHLITATGQRVTLRCSPRSGDLSVYWYQQSLDQGLQFLIQYYNGEERAKGNILERFSAQQFPDLHSELNLSSLELGDSALYFCASSVADGGKLFFGSGTQLSVL.

There are many counts of this clonotype. The CDR3 coding sequence is TGTGCCAGCAGCGTAGGGACGAACACTGAAGCTTTCTTT. This gives the protein CASSVGTNTEAFF. This chain links TRBV9 with TRBJ1-1; unclear D gene. The V and J ends lost 0 bases and 1 base respectively, with 4 bases between them. The germline CDR1 and CDR2 sequences are SGDLS and YYNGEE. The CDR3 is made up of 13 amino acids.